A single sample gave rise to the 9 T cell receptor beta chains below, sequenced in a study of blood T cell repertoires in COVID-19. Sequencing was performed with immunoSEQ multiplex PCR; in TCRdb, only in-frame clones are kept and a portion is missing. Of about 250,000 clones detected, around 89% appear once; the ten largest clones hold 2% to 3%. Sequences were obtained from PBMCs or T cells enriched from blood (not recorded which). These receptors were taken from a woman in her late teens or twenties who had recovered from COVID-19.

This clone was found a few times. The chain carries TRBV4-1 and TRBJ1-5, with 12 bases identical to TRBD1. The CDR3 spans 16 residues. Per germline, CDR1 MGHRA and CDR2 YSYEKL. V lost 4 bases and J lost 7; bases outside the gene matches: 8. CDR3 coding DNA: TGCGCCAGCAGCCTCACCGGGACAGGGGGCGACCAGCCCCAGCATTTT. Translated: CASSLTGTGGDQPQHF.

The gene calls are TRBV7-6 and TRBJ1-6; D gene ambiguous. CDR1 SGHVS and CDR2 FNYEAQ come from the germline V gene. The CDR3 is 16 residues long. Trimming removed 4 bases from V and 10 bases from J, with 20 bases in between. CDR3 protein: CASSSTVGVRSSPLHF. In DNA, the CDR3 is TGTGCCAGCAGCTCAACAGTGGGAGTCAGGAGCTCACCCCTCCACTTT.

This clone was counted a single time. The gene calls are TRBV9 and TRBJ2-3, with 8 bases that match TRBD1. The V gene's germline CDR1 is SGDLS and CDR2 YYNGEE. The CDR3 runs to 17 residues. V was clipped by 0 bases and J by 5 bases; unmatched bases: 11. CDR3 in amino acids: CASSVDPPGQVRDTQYF. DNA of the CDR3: TGTGCCAGCAGCGTAGACCCACCGGGACAGGTGAGAGATACGCAGTATTTT.

CDR3 sequence: CASRAGTPAIGYTF. CDR3 DNA: TGTGCCAGCAGAGCCGGGACACCGGCTATCGGCTACACCTTC. The J gene is TRBJ1-2, the V gene TRBV6-5, with D perhaps matching TRBD1 (6 bases). This CDR3 is built from 14 residues. Germline V gene sequence: CDR1 MNHEY, CDR2 SVGAGI. With 6 bases removed from V and 8 bases from J, the gap between germline ends came to 19 bases.

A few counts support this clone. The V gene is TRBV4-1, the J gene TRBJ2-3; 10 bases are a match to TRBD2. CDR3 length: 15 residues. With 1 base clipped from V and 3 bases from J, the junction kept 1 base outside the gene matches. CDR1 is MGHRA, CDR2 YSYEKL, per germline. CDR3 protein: CASSQGAGGTDTQYF. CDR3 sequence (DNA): TGCGCCAGCAGCCAAGGAGCGGGGGGGACAGATACGCAGTATTTT.

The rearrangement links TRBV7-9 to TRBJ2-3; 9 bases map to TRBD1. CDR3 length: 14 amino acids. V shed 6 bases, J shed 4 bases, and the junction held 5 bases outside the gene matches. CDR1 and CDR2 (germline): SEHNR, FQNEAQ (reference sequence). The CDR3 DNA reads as TGTGCCAGCAGTACTACAGGGGGCGCAGATACGCAGTATTTT. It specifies CASSTTGGADTQYF. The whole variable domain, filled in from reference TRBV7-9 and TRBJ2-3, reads DTGVSQNPRHKITKRGQNVTFRCDPISEHNRLYWYRQTLGQGPEFLTYFQNEAQLEKSRLLSDRFSAERPKGSFSTLEIQRTEQGDSAMYLCASSTTGGADTQYFGPGTRLTVL.

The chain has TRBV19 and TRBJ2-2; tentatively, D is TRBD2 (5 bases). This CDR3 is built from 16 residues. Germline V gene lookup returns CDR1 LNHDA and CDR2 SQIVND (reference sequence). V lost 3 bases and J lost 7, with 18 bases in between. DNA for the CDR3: TGTGCCAGTAGTATCCTCCCGGGAAGCCCGGGCGGGGAGCTGTTTTTT. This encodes CASSILPGSPGGELFF.

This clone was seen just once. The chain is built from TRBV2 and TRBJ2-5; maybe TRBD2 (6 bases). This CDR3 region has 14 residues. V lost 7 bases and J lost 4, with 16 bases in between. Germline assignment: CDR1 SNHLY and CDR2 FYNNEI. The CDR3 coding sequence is TGTGCCAGCACGGGGAGGACGTTGGGAGAGACCCAGTACTTC. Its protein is CASTGRTLGETQYF.

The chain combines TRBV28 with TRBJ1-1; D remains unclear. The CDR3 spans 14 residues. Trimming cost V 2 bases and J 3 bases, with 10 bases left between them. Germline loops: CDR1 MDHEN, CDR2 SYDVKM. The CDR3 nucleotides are TGTGCCAGCAGTTTACCGTCTTCCTACACTGAAGCTTTCTTT. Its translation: CASSLPSSYTEAFF.